These 10 T cell receptor beta chains were sequenced from one sample in a study of T cells in Graves' hyperthyroidism and ophthalmopathy. Researchers amplified the TCR beta CDR3 regions from RNA transcripts. Initially, a first-round RT-PCR of the TCR CDR3 employed the HTBI primer set. TCRdb re-analysed the multiplex PCR reads in MiXCR, keeping a single row per CDR3 protein. The sample contains around 660,000 distinct CDR3 sequences, roughly 45% of which appear only once. Sequencing was done on a sample of peripheral blood or thyroid tissue (not recorded which). These receptors originate from an adult man with Graves' disease, either hyperthyroidism or ophthalmopathy (not recorded which).

The genes are TRBV5-1 and TRBJ1-4; 8 positions match TRBD1. The CDR3 runs 15 residues. Trimming cost V 7 bases and J 4 bases; bases outside gene matches: 9. Germline values: CDR1 SGHRS, CDR2 YFSETQ. The CDR3 spells CASSEDRADNEKLFF. DNA for the CDR3: TGCGCCAGCTCCGAGGACAGGGCCGATAATGAAAAACTGTTTTTT.

This clonotype was counted ten times or more. The CDR3 coding sequence is TGTGCCAGCAGCTTGGCAGACGGGGGGCGCGTCCCTGAAGCTTTCTTT. This gives the protein CASSLADGGRVPEAFF. The rearrangement joins TRBV7-9 to TRBJ1-1; tentative D call: TRBD1 (6 bases). Germline assignment: CDR1 SEHNR and CDR2 FQNEAQ (reference sequence). The V gene lost 3 bases and the J gene lost 6 bases, with 20 bases spanning the gap. The CDR3 runs 16 residues.

V is TRBV24-1 and J is TRBJ2-6; D gene uncertain. From germline, CDR1 is KGHDR and CDR2 SFDVKD. The CDR3 has 17 amino acids. V lost 5 bases and J 4 bases, leaving 17 bases between the germline ends. CDR3 protein: CATSAGRANTGANVLTF. For the CDR3, the DNA is TGTGCCACCAGTGCCGGACGAGCGAACACCGGGGCCAACGTCCTGACTTTC.

J is TRBJ1-1 and V is TRBV14, with D possibly TRBD1 on 6 matching bases. Germline loops: CDR1 SGHDN, CDR2 FVKESK. This CDR3 comprises 15 residues. V dropped 1 base and J dropped 5 bases, with 14 bases sitting between them. In DNA form, the CDR3 reads TGTGCCAGCAGCCAAGTTCTCCCAGGGGTAACTGAAGCTTTCTTT. Protein: CASSQVLPGVTEAFF.

The chain couples TRBV20-1 to TRBJ2-5; the match to TRBD2 covers 10 bases. Germline V CDR1 and CDR2: DFQATT, SNEGSKA (reference sequence). The CDR3 is made up of 18 amino acids. After removal of 0 bases from V and 3 bases from J, the junction contained 13 bases not matched to a gene. The CDR3 protein is CSARDHGLAGAEKETQYF. The CDR3 DNA sequence: TGCAGTGCTAGAGATCACGGGCTAGCGGGGGCCGAGAAAGAGACCCAGTACTTC.

This clonotype was detected ten times or more. For the CDR3, the DNA is TGTGCCAGCAGCGACGGACAGTACCAAGAGACCCAGTACTTC. Its translation is CASSDGQYQETQYF. The J gene is TRBJ2-5, the V gene TRBV7-9; tentative D call: TRBD1 (6 bases). This CDR3 is built from 14 residues. Germline loops: CDR1 SEHNR, CDR2 FQNEAQ (reference sequence). Trimming took off 5 bases at V and 0 bases at J, with 10 bases between the two ends.

V usage is TRBV7-7 and J usage is TRBJ2-5; 7 nucleotides align to TRBD1. The CDR3 extends over 13 amino acids. V was pared by 6 bases and J by 7 bases, with 8 bases of the junction left unmatched. The germline CDR1 and CDR2 sequences are SSHAT and FNYEAQ (reference sequence). The CDR3 region is CASSEADRATQYF. The CDR3, as DNA: TGTGCCAGCAGTGAAGCTGACAGGGCGACCCAGTACTTC.

The gene calls are TRBV20-1 and TRBJ2-7, with 9 bases matching TRBD2. Germline V gives CDR1 DFQATT, CDR2 SNEGSKA (reference sequence). Trimming at V came to 3 bases and at J to 3 bases, leaving 6 bases not matched to a gene. The CDR3 length is 14 residues. The CDR3 coding sequence is TGCAGTGCTAGTGTAGCGGGAGATAACTACGAGCAGTACTTC. Protein: CSASVAGDNYEQYF.

This clonotype was recorded at least ten times. The chain combines TRBV7-2 with TRBJ1-6; D is unresolved. This CDR3 spans 13 amino acids. V lost 5 bases and J 10 bases, leaving 12 bases between the germline ends. From germline, CDR1 is SGHTA and CDR2 FQGNSA. The CDR3 loop reads CASSPGQPSPLHF. The CDR3 region has the DNA TGTGCCAGCAGCCCGGGTCAACCATCACCCCTCCACTTT. Together with reference TRBV7-2 and TRBJ1-6, the CDR3 gives the full variable domain: GAGVSQSPSNKVTEKGKDVELRCDPISGHTALYWYRQSLGQGLEFLIYFQGNSAPDKSGLPSDRFSAERTGGSVSTLTIQRTQQEDSAVYLCASSPGQPSPLHFGNGTRLTVT.

Note on this clonotype: A much larger clone lies a single base off, so this may be a read error. The V and J genes are TRBV7-9 and TRBJ2-7; no firm D call. The CDR3 contains 13 residues. Germline-derived CDR1 and CDR2 are SEHNR and FQNEAQ (reference sequence). The DNA of the CDR3 is TGTGCCAACAGCTTACCGGGTCCCTACGAGCAGTACTTC. Amino acid sequence: CANSLPGPYEQYF.